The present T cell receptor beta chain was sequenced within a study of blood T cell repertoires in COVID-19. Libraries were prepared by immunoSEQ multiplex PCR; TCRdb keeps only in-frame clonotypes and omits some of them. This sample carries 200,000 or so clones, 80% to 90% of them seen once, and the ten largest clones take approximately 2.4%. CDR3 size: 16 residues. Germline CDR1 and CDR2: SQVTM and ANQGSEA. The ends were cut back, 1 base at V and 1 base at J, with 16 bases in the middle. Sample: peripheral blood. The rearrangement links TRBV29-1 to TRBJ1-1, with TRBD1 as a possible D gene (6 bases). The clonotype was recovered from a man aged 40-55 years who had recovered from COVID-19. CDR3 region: CSVEGPGDLTNTEAFF. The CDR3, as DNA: TGCAGCGTTGAAGGTCCAGGGGATTTAACGAACACTGAAGCTTTCTTT.